This TCR beta chain was sequenced in a study of T-cell memory formation after mild COVID-19. Background on the study: TCR clusters largely stayed donor specific. Study results and limitations: There was a balanced CD4/CD8 profile in clones contracting day 15 to 85, and later expanders leaned CD4+. Of the contracting clones, CD4+ ones lay mainly in CM and EM, and CD8+ ones in EMRA.

With respect to this clonotype: The target antigen is unknown.

A single record per CDR3 protein comes from TCRdb applying MiXCR to the 5' RACE reads. The table includes 300,000 or so distinct CDR3 sequences, 15% to 20% detected once. The clonotype was recovered from a man in his late teens or twenties who had mild COVID-19 (a few samples of this study predate the infection). Cell type and time point are not known. Sequencing was performed on PBMCs or a T cell subset sorted from them (not recorded which).

CDR3 sequence (DNA): TGCGCCAGCAGCTCGCCAGGGAGGTCGGGCACTGAAGCTTTCTTT. The encoded protein is CASSSPGRSGTEAFF. The chain couples TRBV5-1 to TRBJ1-1, with D maybe TRBD1 (5 bases). The V gene's germline CDR1 is SGHRS and CDR2 YFSETQ. Trimming shortened V by 3 bases and J by 4 bases, and 16 bases separated the two germline ends. The CDR3 is 15 amino acids.